This paragraph reports one TCR beta chain. CDR1 and CDR2 (germline): LGHNT, FRNRAP. V lost 1 base to trimming and J lost 3 bases; unmatched junction nucleotides: 4. The CDR3 is made up of 16 amino acids. Produced via immunoSEQ multiplex PCR; TCRdb's table is partial and in-frame only. The sample holds roughly 150,000 clones, around four fifths seen once. All enrollees were roughly 18 to 89 years old and from fewer than 30 US areas. This sample was taken from a study of blood T cell repertoires in COVID-19. Input material: PBMCs or T cells enriched from blood (not recorded which). This receptor was taken from a woman in her thirties or forties who had recovered from COVID-19. This chain joins TRBV12-5 and TRBJ2-5, with 11 bases identical to TRBD2. The CDR3 here is CASGLGTSGHKETQYF. For the CDR3, the DNA is TGTGCTAGTGGTTTGGGGACTAGCGGGCATAAAGAGACCCAGTACTTC.